The rows below give T cell receptor beta chains drawn from one sample of a study of cytomegalovirus exposure and HLA in healthy donors. The assay was immunoSEQ multiplex PCR, and TCRdb's table has in-frame clones only and misses some. The sample holds 150,000 to 200,000 clones, 70% to 80% seen once. Sequencing was done on a sample of PBMCs. The receptors here all came from a middle-aged man in good health and CMV-seropositive. CDR3s include the opening cysteine and the closing phenylalanine or tryptophan. The order of the fields is clone size, V gene, D gene, J gene, CDR3 DNA, CDR3 protein. D genes are given only for firm matches. Clone size is shown for a subset of rows, as once, few, many or a class of expanded clone.

clone size: NA
V gene: TRBV4-3
D gene: NA
J gene: TRBJ1-2
CDR3 DNA: TGCGCCAGCAGCCAAAATCCCCAACGTGCGGCCTATGGCTACACCTTC
CDR3 protein: CASSQNPQRAAYGYTF

clone size: NA
V gene: TRBV11-2
D gene: TRBD2
J gene: TRBJ2-5
CDR3 DNA: TGTGCCAGCAGCTCGAGACTAGCGGGAACTCAAGAGACCCAGTACTTC
CDR3 protein: CASSSRLAGTQETQYF

clone size: NA
V gene: TRBV5-1
D gene: TRBD1
J gene: TRBJ2-7
CDR3 DNA: TGCGCCAGCAGCTTGGGCTTTGGGACAGCCTACGAGCAGTACTTC
CDR3 protein: CASSLGFGTAYEQYF

clone size: once
V gene: TRBV15
D gene: TRBD2
J gene: TRBJ2-5
CDR3 DNA: TGTGCCACCAGCAGAGTGGAGCGGGGGGGCCTGGAGACCCAGTACTTC
CDR3 protein: CATSRVERGGLETQYF

clone size: NA
V gene: TRBV19
D gene: TRBD1
J gene: TRBJ1-6
CDR3 DNA: TGTGCCAGTAGTATAACAGGGGCGGATTCACCCCTCCACTTT
CDR3 protein: CASSITGADSPLHF

clone size: NA
V gene: TRBV27
D gene: TRBD1
J gene: TRBJ1-2
CDR3 DNA: TGTGCCAGCAACAAGACAGGGGGCGGCTATGGCTACACCTTC
CDR3 protein: CASNKTGGGYGYTF

clone size: NA
V gene: TRBV15
D gene: NA
J gene: TRBJ1-3
CDR3 DNA: TGTGCCACCAGCAGAGATCCGGGGGACGGAAACACCATATATTTT
CDR3 protein: CATSRDPGDGNTIYF

clone size: NA
V gene: TRBV7-2
D gene: NA
J gene: TRBJ2-7
CDR3 DNA: TGTGCCAGCAGCCCACCTAGCTCCTACGAGCAGTACTTC
CDR3 protein: CASSPPSSYEQYF

clone size: NA
V gene: TRBV5-1
D gene: TRBD2
J gene: TRBJ2-1
CDR3 DNA: TGCGCCAGCTCTAAAGCGGGGGGCGACTACAATGAGCAGTTCTTC
CDR3 protein: CASSKAGGDYNEQFF

clone size: NA
V gene: TRBV9
D gene: TRBD1
J gene: TRBJ1-2
CDR3 DNA: TGTGCCAGCAGCTTCCAGGGGGGTGGAGGTGGCTACACCTTC
CDR3 protein: CASSFQGGGGGYTF

clone size: NA
V gene: TRBV9
D gene: NA
J gene: TRBJ2-2
CDR3 DNA: TGTGCCAGCAGCGCCTCGGCGGGTATGAACACCGGGGAGCTGTTTTTT
CDR3 protein: CASSASAGMNTGELFF

clone size: once
V gene: TRBV25-1
D gene: TRBD2
J gene: TRBJ2-1
CDR3 DNA: TGTGCCAGCAGTGAACTAGCGGGGGGCCATGATGAGCAGTTCTTC
CDR3 protein: CASSELAGGHDEQFF

clone size: NA
V gene: TRBV5-4
D gene: TRBD1
J gene: TRBJ1-1
CDR3 DNA: TGTGCCAGCAGCCAACACTTGGGACAGGGTAACACTGAAGCTTTCTTT
CDR3 protein: CASSQHLGQGNTEAFF

clone size: NA
V gene: TRBV5-8
D gene: TRBD1
J gene: TRBJ2-5
CDR3 DNA: TGTGCCAGCAGCCCCCGACAGGGCGGGGAGACCCAGTACTTC
CDR3 protein: CASSPRQGGETQYF

clone size: NA
V gene: TRBV10-1
D gene: TRBD1
J gene: TRBJ1-1
CDR3 DNA: TGCGCCAGCAGTCCTCGACAGGGGCGTCTCACTGAAGCTTTCTTT
CDR3 protein: CASSPRQGRLTEAFF

clone size: NA
V gene: TRBV4-2
D gene: NA
J gene: TRBJ2-7
CDR3 DNA: TGTGCCAGCAGCCGACAGGTGAAATCCTACGAGCAGTACTTC
CDR3 protein: CASSRQVKSYEQYF

clone size: NA
V gene: TRBV10-3
D gene: NA
J gene: TRBJ2-2
CDR3 DNA: TGTGCCATCAGTGATGGGCTAGCAAACACCGGGGAGCTGTTTTTT
CDR3 protein: CAISDGLANTGELFF

clone size: NA
V gene: TRBV2
D gene: NA
J gene: TRBJ2-3
CDR3 DNA: TGTGCCAGCAAGCGGGGCACAGATACGCAGTATTTT
CDR3 protein: CASKRGTDTQYF